The 16 T cell receptor beta chains presented below share a single source sample, sequenced in a study of identical twins. TCRdb recomputed calls from the 5' RACE reads with MiXCR, one row per CDR3 protein. The repertoire holds just over 450,000 distinct CDR3 sequences, with approximately 15% as singletons. The sample was also linked to a second study, of yellow fever vaccine responses in identical twins.

What was sequenced was CD4+ T cells sorted from blood. All receptors come from a woman under 30 in good health.

The chain links TRBV6-2 or TRBV6-3 to TRBJ2-7, with D unresolved. Between the trimmed V and J ends, which lost 0 bases and 8 bases, there was a span of 11 bases. This CDR3 spans 13 amino acids. The germline V gene has CDR1 MNHEY and CDR2 SVGEGT. CDR3 DNA sequence: TGTGCCAGCAGTTACTCGACCCCGCCAAAGCAGTACTTC. This translates into CASSYSTPPKQYF.

This chain links TRBV7-9 with TRBJ2-5; 9 bases are shared with TRBD1. V lost 2 bases, J lost 4 bases, and 2 bases stayed unmatched. Per the germline V gene, CDR1 is SEHNR and CDR2 is FQNEAQ (reference sequence). There are 14 residues in the CDR3. Here the CDR3 reads CASSLTGGIETQYF. CDR3 DNA sequence: TGTGCCAGCAGCTTAACAGGGGGCATAGAGACCCAGTACTTC.

The genes are TRBV10-3 and TRBJ2-1; 12 nucleotides match TRBD2. J was trimmed by 8 bases and V by 11 bases; bases with no gene match: 7. Germline CDR1 is ENHRY and CDR2 is SYGVKD. CDR3 size: 13 residues. The CDR3, as DNA: TGTGCCGTCCGACTAGCGGGAGACCATGAGCAGTTCTTC. Translation: CAVRLAGDHEQFF.

This clonotype was detected a few times. V usage is TRBV12-3 or TRBV12-4 and J usage is TRBJ1-2; TRBD1 aligns across 9 bases. V gave up 10 bases and J gave up 7 bases; unmatched junction bases: 10. CDR3 length equals 13 residues. The CDR3 sequence is CATTPGQGSGYTF. In DNA, the CDR3 is TGTGCCACCACTCCGGGACAGGGATCTGGCTACACCTTC.

This clonotype was seen only a few times. V is TRBV20-1 and J is TRBJ2-1; D unclear. Trimming removed 4 bases at V and 5 bases at J, with 12 bases between. Germline V CDR1 and CDR2: DFQATT, SNEGSKA (reference sequence). The CDR3 length is 13 residues. CDR3 amino acids: CSATDRGDNEQFF. CDR3 in DNA: TGCAGTGCTACCGATCGAGGTGACAATGAGCAGTTCTTC.

The V call is TRBV4-2, the J call TRBJ2-3, with 9 bases that match TRBD2. Trimming took 0 bases from V and 6 from J; bases not matched to a gene: 10. This CDR3 contains 17 residues. Germline V lookup: CDR1 LGHNA, CDR2 YNFKEQ. The CDR3 is CASSQDSKRGAKDTQYF. DNA of the CDR3: TGTGCCAGCAGCCAAGATTCGAAGCGGGGGGCCAAGGATACGCAGTATTTT.

In this sample, this clonotype turned up a few times. The chain employs TRBV20-1 and TRBJ2-1; 9 bases match TRBD2. The CDR3 length is 13 residues. Germline V CDR1 and CDR2: DFQATT, SNEGSKA (reference sequence). The CDR3 spells CSGTSGPHNEQFF. DNA for the CDR3: TGCAGCGGAACTAGCGGGCCCCACAATGAGCAGTTCTTC.

This clonotype was detected ten times or more. The chain links TRBV5-1 to TRBJ2-7, with D hard to call. V was pared by 0 bases and J by 5 bases, with 9 bases between. Germline V lookup: CDR1 SGHRS, CDR2 YFSETQ. The CDR3 extends over 13 amino acids. The CDR3 DNA sequence: TGCGCCAGCAGCTTGGGATTTGGGGACGAGCAGTACTTC. It specifies CASSLGFGDEQYF.

V gene TRBV6-4 combines with J gene TRBJ2-3, with 12 bases identical to TRBD2. There are 16 residues in the CDR3. CDR1 is MRHNA, CDR2 SNTAGT, per germline. Losses at the gene ends were 1 base for V and 3 bases for J; bases not matched to a gene: 2. CDR3 residues: CASSDFLAGGTDTQYF. CDR3 coding DNA: TGTGCCAGCAGTGACTTCCTAGCGGGAGGGACAGATACGCAGTATTTT.

The genes are TRBV6-2 or TRBV6-3 and TRBJ2-4; TRBD2 agrees at 11 bases. The CDR3 consists of 17 residues. Germline V lookup: CDR1 MNHEY, CDR2 SVGEGT. V was pared by 0 bases and J by 1 base, with 2 bases of the junction left unmatched. The CDR3: CASSYSPSGGAKNIQYF. CDR3 sequence (DNA): TGTGCCAGCAGTTACTCTCCTAGCGGGGGGGCCAAAAACATTCAGTACTTC.

V usage is TRBV9 and J usage is TRBJ1-5, with TRBD1 matching over 7 bases. With 4 bases clipped from V and 4 bases from J, the junction kept 14 bases outside the gene matches. CDR1 is SGDLS and CDR2 is YYNGEE in the germline V gene. The CDR3 is made up of 17 amino acids. CDR3 residues: CASSPGAGGEVNQPQHF. The CDR3 DNA follows: TGTGCCAGCAGCCCTGGGGCAGGGGGGGAGGTAAATCAGCCCCAGCATTTT.

The rearrangement joins TRBV3-1 to TRBJ2-1; 10 nucleotides align to TRBD2. CDR1 and CDR2 (germline): LGHDT, YNNKEL (reference sequence). CDR3 length: 14 amino acids. J lost 6 bases, V lost 2 bases, and 1 base had no gene match. CDR3 residues: CASSQSGGGNEQFF. As DNA, the CDR3 is TGTGCCAGCAGCCAAAGCGGGGGGGGCAATGAGCAGTTCTTC.

This clonotype was found a few times. This chain uses TRBV13 with TRBJ1-1, with 10 bases fitting TRBD1. The trim removed 0 bases at V and 7 bases at J, leaving 5 bases unmatched. CDR1 and CDR2 from the germline V gene are PRHDT and FYEKMQ (reference sequence). The CDR3 covers 15 residues. This CDR3 is CASSLGQGTGVEAFF. As DNA, the CDR3 is TGTGCCAGCAGCTTAGGCCAAGGGACAGGGGTTGAAGCTTTCTTT.

The table lists this clonotype with a few counts. This chain uses TRBV27 with TRBJ2-1; 9 bases are a match to TRBD2. The germline CDR1 and CDR2 sequences are MNHEY and SMNVEV (reference sequence). The CDR3 is 14 residues long. V shed 6 bases and J 7 bases; nucleotides not matched to a gene: 7. CDR3 residues: CASRSGGRANEQFF. In DNA form, the CDR3 reads TGTGCCAGCAGGTCGGGCGGGAGGGCGAATGAGCAGTTCTTC.

The chain links TRBV29-1 to TRBJ2-3; D remains ambiguous. Trimming took off 7 bases at V and 2 bases at J, with 10 bases between the two ends. There are 12 residues in the CDR3. Germline-derived CDR1 and CDR2 are SQVTM and ANQGSEA. The CDR3: CSAIPVTDTQYF. DNA of the CDR3: TGCAGCGCCATCCCCGTCACAGATACGCAGTATTTT.

This sequence joins TRBV5-1 and TRBJ2-7; the D is unclear. There are 15 residues in the CDR3. Per the germline V gene, CDR1 is SGHRS and CDR2 is YFSETQ. The germline V and J ends were trimmed by 6 bases and 2 bases, with 18 bases remaining between them. The CDR3 bases are TGCGCCAGCATTAAGGGTGGGCGGAACCCCTACGAGCAGTACTTC. Residues: CASIKGGRNPYEQYF.